Included here is one T cell receptor beta chain sequence, with context. Antigen specificity is unknown. The CDR3 extends over 13 amino acids. Per the germline V gene, CDR1 is MNHEY and CDR2 is SMNVEV (reference sequence). V was trimmed by 3 bases and J by 4 bases, leaving 9 bases between them. The method was immunoSEQ multiplex PCR; TCRdb's version includes in-frame clones alone and lacks a portion of them. The sample carries about 94,000 clones, nearly 90% recorded once. This record comes from a study of T cell responses to AZD1222 COVID-19 vaccine. Regarding the study as a whole: Clonal diversity was possibly underestimated; the donors were predominantly white British and more often female.

The J gene is TRBJ1-2, the V gene TRBV27; D is perhaps TRBD1 (6 bases). The sequenced sample was peripheral blood, obtained on day 0 of AZD1222 vaccination. This receptor was identified in an adult in good health. The CDR3 nucleotides are TGTGCCAGCAGTTTCGGGACAACCTATGGCTACACCTTC. Encoded protein: CASSFGTTYGYTF.